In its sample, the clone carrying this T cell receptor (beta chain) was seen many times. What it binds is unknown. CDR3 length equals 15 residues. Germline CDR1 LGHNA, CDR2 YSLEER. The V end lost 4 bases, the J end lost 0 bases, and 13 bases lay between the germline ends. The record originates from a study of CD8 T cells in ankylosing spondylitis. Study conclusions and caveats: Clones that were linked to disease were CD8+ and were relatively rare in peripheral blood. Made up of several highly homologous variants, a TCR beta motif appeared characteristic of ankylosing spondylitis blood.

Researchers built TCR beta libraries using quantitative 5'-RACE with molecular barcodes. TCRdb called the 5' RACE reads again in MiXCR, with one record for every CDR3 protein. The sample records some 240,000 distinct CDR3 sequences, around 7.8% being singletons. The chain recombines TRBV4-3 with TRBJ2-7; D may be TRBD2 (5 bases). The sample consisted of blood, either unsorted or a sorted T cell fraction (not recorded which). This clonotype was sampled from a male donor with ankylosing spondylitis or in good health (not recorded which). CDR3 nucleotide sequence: TGCGCCAGCAGCCCCCAGTTTCGGGACTCCTACGAGCAGTACTTC. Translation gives CASSPQFRDSYEQYF.